These T cell receptor beta chains were read from a single sample in a study of blood T cell repertoires in COVID-19. Clones were sequenced by immunoSEQ multiplex PCR, and TCRdb holds only the in-frame ones, with some missing. The sample consists of under 300,000 clones, about 83% of them appearing once. Sequencing was performed on peripheral blood. These receptors originate from an older man with acute or convalescent COVID-19. Each CDR3 is given with its conserved first and last residue. The order of the fields is J gene, clone size, V gene, D gene, CDR3 protein, CDR3 DNA. D genes are given only for firm matches. Not every row has a clone size; where given, it reads once, few, many or a size class.

TRBJ1-5	NA	TRBV6-5	NA	CASSYSGGSDQPQHF	TGTGCCAGCAGTTACTCGGGAGGTAGCGATCAGCCCCAGCATTTT
TRBJ1-1	NA	TRBV10-3	NA	CAIRGKQGNTEAFF	TGTGCCATCAGGGGGAAACAGGGAAACACTGAAGCTTTCTTT
TRBJ2-3	NA	TRBV5-1	NA	CASSLDRGGTDTQYF	TGCGCCAGCAGCTTGGATAGGGGCGGAACAGATACGCAGTATTTT
TRBJ2-1	once	TRBV5-6	NA	CASSFGSALGEQFF	TGTGCCAGCAGCTTCGGAAGTGCCCTGGGCGAGCAGTTCTTC
TRBJ2-1	few	TRBV29-1	NA	CSVGHFNEQFF	TGCAGCGTTGGACACTTCAATGAGCAGTTCTTC
TRBJ2-1	NA	TRBV28	TRBD2	CASSFTSGRGEQFF	TGTGCCAGCAGTTTCACTAGCGGGAGGGGAGAGCAGTTCTTC
TRBJ2-7	NA	TRBV2	NA	CASSDVRQGYEQYF	TGTGCCAGCAGTGATGTACGGCAGGGTTACGAGCAGTACTTC
TRBJ1-2	NA	TRBV7-2	NA	CASRPPTTRQAAYGYTF	TGTGCCAGCAGACCCCCCACCACTAGACAGGCAGCCTATGGCTACACCTTC
TRBJ2-7	NA	TRBV5-1	TRBD1	CASSFQGVYEQYF	TGCGCCAGCAGCTTTCAGGGGGTCTACGAGCAGTACTTC
TRBJ1-4	NA	TRBV6-5	NA	CASKGGTREGKLFF	TGTGCCAGCAAGGGTGGGACCCGGGAGGGAAAACTGTTTTTT
TRBJ2-1	NA	TRBV5-1	TRBD2	CASSSGTSGENEQFF	TGCGCCAGCAGCTCCGGGACTAGCGGGGAGAATGAGCAGTTCTTC
TRBJ2-1	NA	TRBV6-5	NA	CASRSRFGEQFF	TGTGCCAGCAGATCGAGGTTCGGTGAGCAGTTCTTC
TRBJ1-4	NA	TRBV28	NA	CASRWGRAGEKLFF	TGTGCCAGCAGATGGGGCAGGGCAGGGGAAAAACTGTTTTTT
TRBJ1-1	few	TRBV2	NA	CASNRVNTEAFF	TGTGCCAGCAACAGAGTGAACACTGAAGCTTTCTTT
TRBJ2-3	NA	TRBV7-2	NA	CASSRASSTDTQYF	TGTGCCAGCAGTCGGGCTAGCAGTACAGATACGCAGTATTTT
TRBJ1-6	NA	TRBV29-1	NA	CSVKTDHNSPLHF	TGCAGCGTTAAGACAGACCATAATTCACCCCTCCACTTT
TRBJ2-1	NA	TRBV6-1	NA	CASSEAGVPAGYRFF	TGTGCCAGCAGTGAAGCGGGAGTTCCGGCTGGGTATAGGTTCTTC